This is a list of T cell receptor beta chains from one sample in a study of control samples from healthy donors and cancer patients. The table came from immunoSEQ multiplex PCR; TCRdb's copy has only in-frame clones and leaves some out. The sample contains 160,000 or so clones, around 96% of which appear only once. What was sequenced was blood. Every receptor here comes from a woman aged 25 to 39 in good health. CDR3s include the opening cysteine and the closing phenylalanine or tryptophan. A D gene is named only where the DNA matches it firmly. Size is omitted from some rows. Given values are once, few, many or a class for expanded clones.

abundance,v_gene,d_gene,j_gene,CDR3nt,CDR3aa
NA,TRBV3-1/TRBV3-2,TRBD1,TRBJ2-7,TGTGCCAGCAGCCCCGGGACAGGGGGATACGAGCAGTACTTC,CASSPGTGGYEQYF
few,TRBV6-5,NA,TRBJ2-2,TGTGCCAGCTGCGGTGGTCTGGGTACCGGGGAGCTGTTTTTT,CASCGGLGTGELFF
once,TRBV30,TRBD1,TRBJ1-1,TGTGCCTGCGCAGGGGGCGCGGGGGGTGAAGCTTTCTTT,CACAGGAGGEAFF
NA,TRBV7-6,TRBD2,TRBJ2-3,TGTGCCAGCAGCTTGGGACTAGCGGGGGGCGGGACCTCCACAGATACGCAGTATTTT,CASSLGLAGGGTSTDTQYF
NA,TRBV28,TRBD1,TRBJ2-7,TGTGCCAGCAGTTCTCTTAGAGGGGGCGCCTCCTACGAGCAGTACTTC,CASSSLRGGASYEQYF
NA,TRBV10-2,NA,TRBJ1-2,TGCGCCAGCCTTTTTTCCCCACAGGGAACCTATGGCTACACCTTC,CASLFSPQGTYGYTF
NA,TRBV7-9,NA,TRBJ1-1,TGTGCCAGCAGCGGGCACGACCTTGAAGCTTTCTTT,CASSGHDLEAFF
once,TRBV14,TRBD1,TRBJ1-2,TGTGCCAGCAGCCTCTCCACCCGACAGGGACTTGATGGCTACACCTTC,CASSLSTRQGLDGYTF
NA,TRBV5-1,NA,TRBJ2-2,TGCGCCAGCGGGGCGGAAGTCGGGGAGCTGTTTTTT,CASGAEVGELFF
NA,TRBV19,TRBD1,TRBJ1-5,TGTGCCAGTAGTACCGGGACAGGGTTTCAGCCCCAGCATTTT,CASSTGTGFQPQHF
NA,TRBV7-2,NA,TRBJ1-6,TGTGCCAGCAGCTTAGGGGGGGATTCACCCCTCCACTTT,CASSLGGDSPLHF
NA,TRBV11-2,NA,TRBJ2-1,TGTGCCAGCAGCCAACAGGGCACTGAGCAGTTCTTC,CASSQQGTEQFF
once,TRBV27,TRBD2,TRBJ2-3,TGTGCCAGCAGTTTTTGGGGGGGGACAGATACGCAGTATTTT,CASSFWGGTDTQYF
NA,TRBV10-3,NA,TRBJ2-7,TGTGCCATCAGGGAAGCCTACGAGCAGTACTTC,CAIREAYEQYF
NA,TRBV9,NA,TRBJ1-3,TGTGCCAGCAGCGTAGAATTCGGGCTAGATGGAAACACCATATATTTT,CASSVEFGLDGNTIYF
NA,TRBV2,TRBD2,TRBJ2-3,TGTGCCAGCAGTGTACTAGCGGGAGGGGCGGATACGCAGTATTTT,CASSVLAGGADTQYF